This T cell receptor (beta chain) was identified during a study of T cell changes during pregnancy in multiple sclerosis. There are 13 residues in the CDR3. V shed 2 bases and J shed 1 base, with 5 bases lying between them. In germline, CDR1 is MNHEY, CDR2 SVGAGI. Assay used: immunoSEQ multiplex PCR; TCRdb lists only in-frame clones, some missing. The sample yields approximately 51,000 clones, around 94% seen once. The chain recombines TRBV6-5 with TRBJ1-2, with D uncertain. The clonotype was recovered from a female donor with multiple sclerosis, enrolled in a pregnancy study. Here the sequenced sample was CD4+ T cells from peripheral blood mononuclear cells, taken in the second trimester of pregnancy. The CDR3 nucleotides read TGTGCCAGCAGTTACGTCCTTAACTATGGCTACACCTTC. Translated, it gives CASSYVLNYGYTF.